This T cell receptor beta chain was recorded in a study of cytomegalovirus exposure and HLA in healthy donors. Study context: A later analysis reported the same platform for the 90 to 150 validation repertoires and the roughly 630 first-cohort repertoires. Overall study findings and caveats: According to reports, the classifier identified cytomegalovirus status with high specificity and sensitivity. Researchers catalogued approximately 160 TCR beta chains as cytomegalovirus-associated.

CDR3 length equals 15 residues. Germline V lookup: CDR1 MNHEY, CDR2 SMNVEV (reference sequence). The V and J ends lost 5 bases and 5 bases respectively, with 18 bases between them. Data came from immunoSEQ multiplex PCR; TCRdb stores just in-frame clones and leaves some out. The sample yields 100,000 to 150,000 clones, approximately 91% seen once. This clone has more than one count but fewer than ten. Its antigen is not identified. The rearrangement uses TRBV27 and TRBJ1-2, with D possibly being TRBD1 (5 bases). This TCR was recovered from a man in his thirties or forties in good health and CMV-seronegative. The sample consisted of PBMCs. Here the CDR3 DNA reads TGTGCCAGCAGTCCATCCCAGGGACTCCAGTATGGCTACACCTTC. Protein: CASSPSQGLQYGYTF.